The rows below give T cell receptor beta chains drawn from one sample of a study of shared clonotypes between healthy human individuals. Produced via immunoSEQ multiplex PCR; TCRdb's table is partial and in-frame only. The sample holds about 2 million clones, about 94% seen once. Sequences were obtained from naive CD8+ T cells sorted from blood. The receptors were gathered from a man aged 18 to 29 in good health. Each CDR3 is given with its conserved first and last residue. D genes are given only for firm matches. Clone size is not always given. Where it is, it says once, few, many or a class for expanded clones.

>-|TRBJ2-5|TRBV28|-
TGTGCCAGCAGCCGGCGGCAGGAGGAAGAGACCCAGTACTTC
CASSRRQEEETQYF
>-|TRBJ1-4|TRBV19|once
TGTGCCAGTAGTATAGCTTCAGCAACTAATGAAAAACTGTTTTTT
CASSIASATNEKLFF
>TRBD1|TRBJ2-2|TRBV7-9|once
TGTGCCAGCAGTACGGACAGGCGGACCGGGGAGCTGTTTTTT
CASSTDRRTGELFF
>-|TRBJ1-1|TRBV6-5|-
TGTGCCAGCAGTTACTCGGGGGAGAGGACTGAAGCTTTCTTT
CASSYSGERTEAFF
>-|TRBJ2-7|TRBV9|-
TGTGCCAGCAGCGTCGACAGGTCAACCTACGAGCAGTACTTC
CASSVDRSTYEQYF
>-|TRBJ2-5|TRBV5-6|-
TGTGCCAGCAGCCAGGGTGGTAGCGAGGAGACCCAGTACTTC
CASSQGGSEETQYF
>-|TRBJ2-3|TRBV27|-
TGTGCCAGCAGTTCCACAGAGGGAGATACGCAGTATTTT
CASSSTEGDTQYF
>-|TRBJ2-3|TRBV6-1|-
TGTGCCAGCAGTGAAGGAATTCTGAGCACAGATACGCAGTATTTT
CASSEGILSTDTQYF
>TRBD2|TRBJ2-5|TRBV6-5|-
TGTGCCAGCAGCCTCGGGGGGGGGACCCAGTACTTC
CASSLGGGTQYF
>-|TRBJ1-2|TRBV5-4|-
TGTGCCAGCAGCTTAGGGCAACGTCTATCTGGCTACACCTTC
CASSLGQRLSGYTF
>-|TRBJ1-3|TRBV9|-
TGTGCCAGCAGCCTCGTGGGGGCCTCCTCTGGAAACACCATATATTTT
CASSLVGASSGNTIYF
>TRBD1|TRBJ2-5|TRBV27|-
TGTGCCAGCAAAAGGACAGGGGGCGAGGAGACCCAGTACTTC
CASKRTGGEETQYF
>TRBD1|TRBJ2-1|TRBV29-1|-
TGCAGCGTCGAAAGCTGGGGGGCAGGGGGCTTGAATGAGCAGTTCTTC
CSVESWGAGGLNEQFF
>-|TRBJ1-6|TRBV11-2|-
TGTGCCAGCAGCCTAGCCCAGGGGAATTCACCCCTCCACTTT
CASSLAQGNSPLHF
>-|TRBJ2-7|TRBV4-1|once
TGCGCCAGCAGCCCTAAGGACAGATCCTCCTACGAGCAGTACTTC
CASSPKDRSSYEQYF
>-|TRBJ2-1|TRBV19|-
TGTGCTAGTCGTCCCCGCAGCTCCTACAATGAGCAGTTCTTC
CASRPRSSYNEQFF
>TRBD2|TRBJ2-2|TRBV7-2|-
TGTGCCAGCGAGCCTCTGACTAGCTGGGGTTCCGGGGAGCTGTTTTTT
CASEPLTSWGSGELFF
>-|TRBJ1-2|TRBV6-6|few
TGTGCCAGCAGTTACTGGGACGACGGCTACACCTTC
CASSYWDDGYTF
>TRBD1|TRBJ1-6|TRBV28|-
TGTGCCAGCAGCTCGGGACAGGATAATTCACCCCTCCACTTT
CASSSGQDNSPLHF
>-|TRBJ1-1|TRBV5-1|-
TGCGCCAGCAGCTGGAGTCCCAGTGTCCCTGAAGCTTTCTTT
CASSWSPSVPEAFF
>-|TRBJ2-2|TRBV7-8|once
TGTGCCAGCAGCTTAGCCGACTCCTCGAACACCGGGGAGCTGTTTTTT
CASSLADSSNTGELFF
>TRBD2|TRBJ2-2|TRBV13|-
TGTGCCAGCAGCTCGGGACTAGCGGGAGGGCCGACCGGGGAGCTGTTTTTT
CASSSGLAGGPTGELFF
>TRBD1|TRBJ2-4|TRBV19|once
TGTGCCAGTGGGGGTCACAAGGGGGCAGCTAGAGACATTCAGTACTTC
CASGGHKGAARDIQYF
>-|TRBJ2-1|TRBV27|-
TGTGCCAGCAGTTTCGGGAGACTCAATGAGCAGTTCTTC
CASSFGRLNEQFF
>-|TRBJ1-1|TRBV27|-
TGTGCCAGCAGTTTACGTCTGTCGGCTAACACTGAAGCTTTCTTT
CASSLRLSANTEAFF
>TRBD2|TRBJ2-7|TRBV6-5|-
TGTGCCAGCAGTCCAGCGGGAGCAGTCCACGAGCAGTACTTC
CASSPAGAVHEQYF
>TRBD1|TRBJ1-3|TRBV7-6|-
TGTGCCAGCAGCGATGGTTCCAGGGGGGCGTCGGAAAACACCATATATTTT
CASSDGSRGASENTIYF
>-|TRBJ1-2|TRBV29-1|-
TGCAGCGTTTTAGCAGATCCCTATGGCTACACCTTC
CSVLADPYGYTF
>-|TRBJ2-2|TRBV13|-
TGTGCCAGCAGCTTAGGTTTAGGACCGAGAGGGGAGCTGTTTTTT
CASSLGLGPRGELFF
>TRBD1|TRBJ1-4|TRBV7-9|-
TGTGCCAGCAGCCCTTGGGCAGGGGGCGGCCGAGATGAAAAACTGTTTTTT
CASSPWAGGGRDEKLFF
>-|TRBJ2-7|TRBV10-1|-
TGCGCCAGCAGTGAGAATGGTCGGGGAAATTCCTACGAGCAGTACTTC
CASSENGRGNSYEQYF
>-|TRBJ2-3|TRBV7-9|-
TGTGCCAGCAGCCCGGAGGGGGGCATGACAGATACGCAGTATTTT
CASSPEGGMTDTQYF
>-|TRBJ1-1|TRBV10-3|-
TGTGCCATCAGCGAGGAGGGAAGGGACGCTTTCTTT
CAISEEGRDAFF
>TRBD2|TRBJ2-1|TRBV4-3|-
TGCGCCAGCAGCCAAGTAGCTAGCGGGAGAGGTGAGCAGTTCTTC
CASSQVASGRGEQFF
>-|TRBJ2-1|TRBV27|-
TGTGCCAGCAGTGTGGGGGAGAAGGGCTCCTACAATGAGCAGTTCTTC
CASSVGEKGSYNEQFF
>-|TRBJ2-7|TRBV5-4|-
TGTGCCAGCAGCTTAGGCGGGACACCTGAGCAGTACTTC
CASSLGGTPEQYF
>-|TRBJ1-1|TRBV29-1|once
TGCAGCGTTGAAGATCAGGGTACGGAGACTTTCTTT
CSVEDQGTETFF
>-|TRBJ2-7|TRBV4-3|-
TGCGCCAGCAGCCAAGATCCGTCCAGCAGAGATCCCTACGAGCAGTACTTC
CASSQDPSSRDPYEQYF
>TRBD1|TRBJ2-3|TRBV10-3|once
TGTGCCATCAGGGGGGACAGTGATACGCAGTATTTT
CAIRGDSDTQYF
>-|TRBJ2-7|TRBV6-6|once
TGTGCCAGCACCCCTGCCGGGGCAGCCTACGAGCAGTACTTC
CASTPAGAAYEQYF
>TRBD2|TRBJ2-7|TRBV5-4|-
TGTGCCAGCTCCCCGACTAGCGGGATTTCCTACGAGCAGTACTTC
CASSPTSGISYEQYF
>TRBD1|TRBJ1-2|TRBV19|once
TGTGCCAGTAGCCAGAAAATACTCGACAGGGTCTATGGCTACACCTTC
CASSQKILDRVYGYTF
>TRBD2|TRBJ2-1|TRBV12-5|-
TGTGCTAGTGGCCGGGTTTTGCAGGGACTAGCGTACAATGAGCAGTTCTTC
CASGRVLQGLAYNEQFF
>-|TRBJ2-1|TRBV29-1|-
TGCAGCGTTGAATCCAGGTCCTACAATGAGCAGTTCTTC
CSVESRSYNEQFF
>-|TRBJ2-6|TRBV6-4|-
TGTGCCAGCAGTGACTCCCCTGGGGCCAACGTCCTGACTTTC
CASSDSPGANVLTF
>-|TRBJ1-2|TRBV7-2|-
TGTGCCAGCAGCCCCCCCCATTGGGGACTTGCCAACTATGGCTACACCTTC
CASSPPHWGLANYGYTF
>TRBD1|TRBJ2-5|TRBV11-1|-
TGTGCCAGCAGCCAGACAGGGGGTCTTCAAGAGACCCAGTACTTC
CASSQTGGLQETQYF
>TRBD2|TRBJ2-5|TRBV29-1|once
TGCAGCGTTTGGGGGGGAGTCCAAGAGACCCAGTACTTC
CSVWGGVQETQYF
>-|TRBJ2-5|TRBV7-9|-
TGTGCCAGCAGCTTAGTGTCGGATCAAGAGACCCAGTACTTC
CASSLVSDQETQYF
>TRBD2|TRBJ2-7|TRBV2|-
TGTGCCAGCCTTCGGGGACTAGCGGGACTAGGAGAGCAGTACTTC
CASLRGLAGLGEQYF
>TRBD2|TRBJ2-1|TRBV2|-
TGTGCCAGCAGTGGGAGACTAGCGGGGAATGAGCAGTTCTTC
CASSGRLAGNEQFF
>TRBD1|TRBJ2-7|TRBV2|-
TGTGCCAGCAGTGAGATTGGGACAGGGAACTACGAGCAGTACTTC
CASSEIGTGNYEQYF
>TRBD1|TRBJ2-7|TRBV29-1|-
TGCAGCGTTGAAGGTACGGGACAGTACCCCTACGAGCAGTACTTC
CSVEGTGQYPYEQYF
>-|TRBJ2-7|TRBV10-3|-
TGTGCCATCGGCAGGGCCTACGAGCAGTACTTC
CAIGRAYEQYF
>TRBD1|TRBJ2-7|TRBV4-1|-
TGCGCCAGCAGTGGCACGTACAGGGGACCCTCCTACGAGCAGTACTTC
CASSGTYRGPSYEQYF
>TRBD1|TRBJ2-7|TRBV10-3|once
TGTGCCATCAGTGACCGCACAGGGGCCTACGAGCAGTACTTC
CAISDRTGAYEQYF
>TRBD2|TRBJ2-2|TRBV6-6|-
TGTGCCAGCAGTCCCTGGACTAGCGGGACATCCGGGGAGCTGTTTTTT
CASSPWTSGTSGELFF
>-|TRBJ2-7|TRBV5-6|-
TGTGCCAGCAGCTTGGGCGTCTACGAGCAGTACTTC
CASSLGVYEQYF
>-|TRBJ1-1|TRBV14|-
TGTGCCAGCAGCCCGACAGTGGAGAACACTGAAGCTTTCTTT
CASSPTVENTEAFF